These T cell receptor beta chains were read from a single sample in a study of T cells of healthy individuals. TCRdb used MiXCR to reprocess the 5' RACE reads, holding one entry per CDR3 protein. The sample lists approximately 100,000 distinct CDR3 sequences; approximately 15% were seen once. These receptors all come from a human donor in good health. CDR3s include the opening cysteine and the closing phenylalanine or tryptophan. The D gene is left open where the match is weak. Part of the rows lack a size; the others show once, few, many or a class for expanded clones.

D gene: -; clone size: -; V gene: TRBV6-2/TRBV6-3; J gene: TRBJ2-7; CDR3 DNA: TGTGCCAGCAGGCCTCCTGGCGGGAAGAACGAGCAGTACTTC; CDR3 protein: CASRPPGGKNEQYF
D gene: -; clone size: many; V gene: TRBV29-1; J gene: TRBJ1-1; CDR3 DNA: TGCAGCGTTGATGGTCGACAGGAGATGAACACTGAAGCTTTCTTT; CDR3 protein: CSVDGRQEMNTEAFF
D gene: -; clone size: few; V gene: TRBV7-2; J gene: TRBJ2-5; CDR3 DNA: TGTGCCAGCAGCTTGTCAGGAGATCAAGAGACCCAGTACTTC; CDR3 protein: CASSLSGDQETQYF
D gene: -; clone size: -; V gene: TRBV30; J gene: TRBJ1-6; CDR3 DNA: TGTGCCTGGAGCTTCGGGTCACCCCTCCACTTT; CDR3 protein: CAWSFGSPLHF
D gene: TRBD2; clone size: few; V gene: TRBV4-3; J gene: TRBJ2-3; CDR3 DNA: TGCGCCAGCAGCCTTAGCGGGGCGGGGACAGATACGCAGTATTTT; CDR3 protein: CASSLSGAGTDTQYF
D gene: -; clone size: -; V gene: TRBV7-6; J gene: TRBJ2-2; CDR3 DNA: TGTGCCAGCAGCCCACTCCAGGGGAGGACCGGGGAGCTGTTTTTT; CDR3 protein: CASSPLQGRTGELFF
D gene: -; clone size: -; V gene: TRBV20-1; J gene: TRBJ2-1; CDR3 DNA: TGCAGTGCTGGCCTTTTGGGTAGCTCCTACAATGAGCAGTTCTTC; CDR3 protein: CSAGLLGSSYNEQFF
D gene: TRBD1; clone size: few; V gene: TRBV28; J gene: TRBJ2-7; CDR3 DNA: TGTGCCAGCAGTCCCGCTGGACAGGGGCTTTCCTACGAGCAGTACTTC; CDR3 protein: CASSPAGQGLSYEQYF
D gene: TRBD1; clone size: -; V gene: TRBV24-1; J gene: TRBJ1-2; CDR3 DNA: TGTGCCACCAGTGATGAGGGGACAGCGGACTATGGCTACACCTTC; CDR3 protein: CATSDEGTADYGYTF
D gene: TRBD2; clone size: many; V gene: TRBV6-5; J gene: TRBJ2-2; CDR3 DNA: TGTGCCAGCAGTTACATTAGCGGGGGCCCAAAAGGGGAGCTGTTTTTT; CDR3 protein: CASSYISGGPKGELFF
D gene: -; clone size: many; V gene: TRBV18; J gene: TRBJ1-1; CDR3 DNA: TGTGCCAGCTCACCGGATTTTGGGAGGACTGAAGCTTTCTTT; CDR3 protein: CASSPDFGRTEAFF
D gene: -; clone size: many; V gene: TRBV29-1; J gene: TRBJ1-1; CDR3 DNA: TGCAGCGTTAAGACTATAGAAGCTTTCTTT; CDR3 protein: CSVKTIEAFF
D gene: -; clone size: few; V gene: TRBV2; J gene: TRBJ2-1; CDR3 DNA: TGTGCCAGCAGTGAAGAGGGTTTGGGTGAGCAGTTCTTC; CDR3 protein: CASSEEGLGEQFF